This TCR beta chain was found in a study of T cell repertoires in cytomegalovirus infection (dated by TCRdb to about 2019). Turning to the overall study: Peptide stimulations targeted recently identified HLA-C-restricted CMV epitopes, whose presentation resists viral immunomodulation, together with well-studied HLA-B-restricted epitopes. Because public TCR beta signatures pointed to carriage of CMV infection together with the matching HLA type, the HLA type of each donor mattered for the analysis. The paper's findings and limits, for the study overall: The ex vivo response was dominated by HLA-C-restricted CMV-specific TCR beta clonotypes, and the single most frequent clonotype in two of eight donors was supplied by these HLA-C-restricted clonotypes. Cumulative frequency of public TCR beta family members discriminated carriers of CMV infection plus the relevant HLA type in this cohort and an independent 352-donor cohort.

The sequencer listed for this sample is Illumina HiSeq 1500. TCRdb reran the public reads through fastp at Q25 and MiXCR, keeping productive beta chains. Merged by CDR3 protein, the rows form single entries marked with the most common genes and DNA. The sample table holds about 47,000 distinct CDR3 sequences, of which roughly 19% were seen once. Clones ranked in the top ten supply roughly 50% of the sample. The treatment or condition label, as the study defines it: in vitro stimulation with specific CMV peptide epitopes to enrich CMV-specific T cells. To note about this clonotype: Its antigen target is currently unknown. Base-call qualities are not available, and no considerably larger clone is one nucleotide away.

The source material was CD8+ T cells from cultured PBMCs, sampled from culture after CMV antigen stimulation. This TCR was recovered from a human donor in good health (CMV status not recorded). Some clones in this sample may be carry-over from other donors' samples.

The CDR3 reads as follows: CAWSQGRGNEAFF. The nucleotides read TGTGCCTGGAGCCAAGGTAGGGGAAATGAAGCTTTCTTT. The V gene is TRBV30 and the J gene is TRBJ1-1; TRBD1 is possibly the D segment (5 matching bases). CDR1 GTSNPN and CDR2 SVGIG were looked up in the germline V gene (reference sequence). The trim is 3 bases for V and 7 bases for J, with a gap of 15 bases between the germline ends. Spanning cysteine to phenylalanine, the CDR3 consists of 13 amino acids. Just the 39-base CDR3 DNA is kept, in frame starting at base 1.